The 3 T cell receptor beta chains below all came from one sample that was sequenced in a study of blood T cell repertoires in COVID-19. Assay used: immunoSEQ multiplex PCR; TCRdb lists only in-frame clones, some missing. The data hold 75,000 to 100,000 clones, with 87% observed a single time. Sequences were obtained from peripheral blood. These receptors originate from a human donor with acute or convalescent COVID-19. The donor label of this sample is uncertain.

This sequence joins TRBV18 and TRBJ2-7, with a possible D match to TRBD1 (6 bases). V lost 2 bases and J lost 3, with 8 bases in between. In germline, CDR1 is KGHSH, CDR2 LQKENI. There are 13 residues in the CDR3. The CDR3 is CASSPRTDYEQYF. CDR3 coding DNA: TGTGCCAGCTCACCAAGGACAGACTACGAGCAGTACTTC.

CDR3 DNA: TGTGCCAGCAGTTTAGGAGGGACTTTCAATCAGCCCCAGCATTTT. It codes for CASSLGGTFNQPQHF. The genes are TRBV28 and TRBJ1-5; possibly TRBD1 for D (5 bases). Trimming removed 2 bases at V and 3 bases at J, with 11 bases between. The CDR3 contains 15 residues. Germline V lookup: CDR1 MDHEN, CDR2 SYDVKM.

V usage is TRBV28 and J usage is TRBJ2-1, with a possible D match to TRBD1 (6 bases). Trimming pared 5 bases from V and 4 bases from J, leaving 12 bases between. Germline CDR1 is MDHEN and CDR2 is SYDVKM. This CDR3 contains 14 residues. CDR3 sequence (DNA): TGTGCCAGCAGTCTAGGACAGCTATACAATGAGCAGTTCTTC. Protein sequence: CASSLGQLYNEQFF.